This paragraph covers one TCR beta chain sequence. Its antigen is not identified. The sample originates from a study of T cell repertoires in cytomegalovirus infection. Study details: Signatures in public TCR beta sequences pointed to both CMV infection and matching HLA type.

Notes on the study in general: Using cumulative public TCR beta family frequency, the authors identified those who carried CMV together with the relevant HLA. CMV-specific TCR beta clonotypes restricted by HLA-C dominated the ex vivo response.

Losses at the gene ends were 4 bases for V and 6 bases for J; bases not matched to a gene: 13. Germline CDR1 and CDR2: SGHRS and YFSETQ. The CDR3 sequence is 17 residues long. TCRdb analysed the reads with MiXCR anew, one entry per CDR3 protein. This sample has 740,000 or so distinct CDR3 sequences, with roughly a third found just once. This receptor was identified in a human donor in good health (CMV status not recorded). Some clones in this sample may be carry-over from other donors' samples. Specimen: PBMCs. The chain combines TRBV5-1 with TRBJ1-6, with 7 bases that match TRBD1. The CDR3 nucleotides are TGCGCCAGCAGCCAAGGACAGGCTAAAGGGGGTAATTCACCCCTCCACTTT. Translating gives CASSQGQAKGGNSPLHF.